A selection of T cell receptor beta chains follows, all from one sample in a study of cytomegalovirus exposure and HLA in healthy donors. Here immunoSEQ multiplex PCR was the method, and the copy in TCRdb shows in-frame clones only, minus some. The sample lists approximately 100,000 clones, 65% to 85% occurring once. Sequences were obtained from PBMCs. The receptors were gathered from a man over 45 in good health and CMV-seronegative. CDR3s include the opening cysteine and the closing phenylalanine or tryptophan. Only some rows state a clone size, as once, few, many or a class for expanded clones.

v_call: TRBV14
j_call: TRBJ2-6
clone_size: .
cdr3_aa: CASSQRLAGGTGANVLTF

v_call: TRBV10-1
j_call: TRBJ1-1
clone_size: .
cdr3_aa: CASSDRGNTEAFF

v_call: TRBV27
j_call: TRBJ1-1
clone_size: .
cdr3_aa: CASAITVNTEAFF

v_call: TRBV10-3
j_call: TRBJ2-3
clone_size: .
cdr3_aa: CAISLMGLGTDTQYF

v_call: TRBV19
j_call: TRBJ1-5
clone_size: .
cdr3_aa: CASSIGVRTYSNQPQHF

v_call: TRBV5-1
j_call: TRBJ2-2
clone_size: .
cdr3_aa: CVSSPGGGELFF

v_call: TRBV7-2
j_call: TRBJ2-3
clone_size: .
cdr3_aa: CASSPGGASTDTQYF

v_call: TRBV18
j_call: TRBJ1-2
clone_size: .
cdr3_aa: CASSPPIRQGPLDNYGYTF

v_call: TRBV5-4
j_call: TRBJ1-2
clone_size: once
cdr3_aa: CASSKTGVDGYTF

v_call: TRBV20-1
j_call: TRBJ1-3
clone_size: .
cdr3_aa: CSAHSGNTIYF

v_call: TRBV5-5
j_call: TRBJ2-1
clone_size: .
cdr3_aa: CASSLMTGGYNEQFF

v_call: TRBV5-1
j_call: TRBJ1-2
clone_size: once
cdr3_aa: CASSNRAGDYGYTF

v_call: TRBV21-1
j_call: TRBJ2-5
clone_size: .
cdr3_aa: CASSKGQLYQETQYF

v_call: TRBV10-1
j_call: TRBJ1-2
clone_size: .
cdr3_aa: CASSSDRYYGYTF

v_call: TRBV29-1
j_call: TRBJ2-1
clone_size: once
cdr3_aa: CSVGQGHNEQFF

v_call: TRBV9
j_call: TRBJ2-2
clone_size: .
cdr3_aa: CASSVGGGGLTGELFF

v_call: TRBV5-1
j_call: TRBJ2-7
clone_size: .
cdr3_aa: CASSLFREPSGEQYF

v_call: TRBV30
j_call: TRBJ2-7
clone_size: few
cdr3_aa: CAWSVWQGRDEQYF

v_call: TRBV15
j_call: TRBJ1-2
clone_size: few
cdr3_aa: CATSRDWGANYGYTF

v_call: TRBV9
j_call: TRBJ2-5
clone_size: .
cdr3_aa: CASSAGTLEETQYF

v_call: TRBV19
j_call: TRBJ2-3
clone_size: .
cdr3_aa: CASRRTGTRGSSTDTQYF

v_call: TRBV5-1
j_call: TRBJ2-5
clone_size: .
cdr3_aa: CASSLASGKETQYF

v_call: TRBV30
j_call: TRBJ1-1
clone_size: .
cdr3_aa: CAWSPEEVVAEAFF

v_call: TRBV27
j_call: TRBJ1-6
clone_size: .
cdr3_aa: CASSFSGSYNSPLHF

v_call: TRBV6-1
j_call: TRBJ1-2
clone_size: .
cdr3_aa: CASTLGLFYGYTF

v_call: TRBV5-1
j_call: TRBJ2-2
clone_size: .
cdr3_aa: CASSWVTGELFF

v_call: TRBV27
j_call: TRBJ1-4
clone_size: .
cdr3_aa: CASSLLATNEKLFF

v_call: TRBV10-3
j_call: TRBJ2-7
clone_size: .
cdr3_aa: CAISETGEQYF

v_call: TRBV7-9
j_call: TRBJ1-1
clone_size: .
cdr3_aa: CASSAGGAEAFF

v_call: TRBV28
j_call: TRBJ2-7
clone_size: .
cdr3_aa: CASSDRQGAVYEQYF

v_call: TRBV5-1
j_call: TRBJ1-5
clone_size: .
cdr3_aa: CASSFHGGDNQPQHF

v_call: TRBV6-5
j_call: TRBJ1-3
clone_size: .
cdr3_aa: CASSQGPGNTIYF

v_call: TRBV28
j_call: TRBJ1-1
clone_size: .
cdr3_aa: CASKRDWMAEAFF

v_call: TRBV6-1
j_call: TRBJ2-3
clone_size: .
cdr3_aa: CASSELQTGTDTQYF

v_call: TRBV7-2
j_call: TRBJ1-2
clone_size: .
cdr3_aa: CASSPLGGLLGYTF

v_call: TRBV5-1
j_call: TRBJ2-5
clone_size: .
cdr3_aa: CASRGSQGETQYF

v_call: TRBV19
j_call: TRBJ2-5
clone_size: .
cdr3_aa: CASSIDSGSGETQYF

v_call: TRBV28
j_call: TRBJ2-3
clone_size: .
cdr3_aa: CASRVTVKDTQYF

v_call: TRBV14
j_call: TRBJ2-1
clone_size: .
cdr3_aa: CASSQVPTTYNEQFF

v_call: TRBV28
j_call: TRBJ1-5
clone_size: .
cdr3_aa: CASSLRDRDNQPQHF

v_call: TRBV18
j_call: TRBJ2-1
clone_size: few
cdr3_aa: CASSPSGETSYNEQFF